This T cell receptor beta chain was obtained from a study of blood T cell repertoires in COVID-19. Study at large: Donors in the United States, Italy and Spain gave samples during acute or convalescent COVID-19. Sources were T cells, B-cell-depleted T cells, or PBMCs; the material itself was cDNA or gDNA.

Those enrolled in Seattle joined during active infection and were followed longitudinally afterward. The data were produced by immunoSEQ multiplex PCR, yet TCRdb's version contains in-frame clones alone and is incomplete. The sample consists of approximately 280,000 clones, 65% to 85% of them appearing once. The CDR3 contains 13 residues. V was trimmed by 3 bases and J by 7 bases, leaving 13 bases between them. In germline, CDR1 is SGHTA, CDR2 FQGNSA. The chain links TRBV7-2 to TRBJ2-7; possible D gene TRBD2, 5 bases. The sequenced sample was peripheral blood. This TCR was sampled from a human donor with COVID-19, enrolled during active disease. The donor label of this sample is uncertain. The CDR3 protein is CASSFDPPGEQYF. The CDR3 bases are TGTGCCAGCAGCTTCGACCCCCCGGGGGAGCAGTACTTC.